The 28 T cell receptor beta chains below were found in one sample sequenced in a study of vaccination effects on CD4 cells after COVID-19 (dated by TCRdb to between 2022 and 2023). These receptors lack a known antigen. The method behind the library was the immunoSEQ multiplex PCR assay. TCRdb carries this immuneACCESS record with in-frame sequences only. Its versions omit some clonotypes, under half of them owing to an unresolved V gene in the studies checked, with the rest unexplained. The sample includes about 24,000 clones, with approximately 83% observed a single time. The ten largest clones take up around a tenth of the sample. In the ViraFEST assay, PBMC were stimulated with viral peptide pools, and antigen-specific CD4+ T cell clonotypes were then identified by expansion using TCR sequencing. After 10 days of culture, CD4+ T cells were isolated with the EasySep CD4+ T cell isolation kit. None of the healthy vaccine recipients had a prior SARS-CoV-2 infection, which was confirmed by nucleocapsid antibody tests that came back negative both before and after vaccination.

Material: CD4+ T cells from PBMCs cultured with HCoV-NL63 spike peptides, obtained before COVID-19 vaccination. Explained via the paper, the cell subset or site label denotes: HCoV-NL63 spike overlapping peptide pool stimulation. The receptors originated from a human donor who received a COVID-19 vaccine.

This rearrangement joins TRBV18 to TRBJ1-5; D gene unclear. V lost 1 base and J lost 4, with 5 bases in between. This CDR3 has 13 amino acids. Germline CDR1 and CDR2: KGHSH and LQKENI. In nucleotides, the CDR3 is TGTGCCAGCTCACCACTGCCTAATCAGCCCCAGCATTTT. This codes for CASSPLPNQPQHF.

CDR3 amino acids: CASSQVSGGRTGELFF. CDR3 DNA sequence: TGTGCCAGCAGCCAAGTATCGGGGGGGAGAACCGGGGAGCTGTTTTTT. This sequence joins TRBV4-2 and TRBJ2-2, with 8 bases aligning to TRBD2. Germline V gene data show CDR1 as LGHNA and CDR2 as YNFKEQ. The CDR3 extends over 16 amino acids. After removal of 1 base from V and 5 bases from J, the junction contained 6 bases not matched to a gene.

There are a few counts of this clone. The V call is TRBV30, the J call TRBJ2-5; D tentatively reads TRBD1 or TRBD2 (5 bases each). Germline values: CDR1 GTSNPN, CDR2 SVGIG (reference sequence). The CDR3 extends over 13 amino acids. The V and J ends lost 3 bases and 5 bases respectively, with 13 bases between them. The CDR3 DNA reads TGTGCCTGGAGACCGGGACCCATGGAGACCCAGTACTTC. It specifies CAWRPGPMETQYF.

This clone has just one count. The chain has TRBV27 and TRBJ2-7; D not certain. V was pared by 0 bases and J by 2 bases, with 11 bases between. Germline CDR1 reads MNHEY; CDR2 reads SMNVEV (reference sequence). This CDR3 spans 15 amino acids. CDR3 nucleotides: TGTGCCAGCAGTTTATCGCGCAGGCCTACCTACGAGCAGTACTTC. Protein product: CASSLSRRPTYEQYF.

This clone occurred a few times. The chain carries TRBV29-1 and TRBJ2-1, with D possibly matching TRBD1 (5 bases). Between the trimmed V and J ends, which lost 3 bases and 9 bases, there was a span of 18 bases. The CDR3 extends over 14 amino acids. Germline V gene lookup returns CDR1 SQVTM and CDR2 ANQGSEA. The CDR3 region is CSVDRPGQGTEQFF. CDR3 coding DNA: TGCAGCGTTGATCGCCCCGGTCAGGGTACTGAGCAGTTCTTC.

The DNA of the CDR3 is TGTGCCAGCAGCCATCAGGGACAAGGAAACACCATATATTTT. Amino acids: CASSHQGQGNTIYF. The V call is TRBV3-1 (or the pseudogene TRBV3-2), the J call TRBJ1-3; D is perhaps TRBD1 (6 bases). Per the germline V gene, CDR1 is LGHDT and CDR2 is YNNKEL (reference sequence). Deletions cut 3 bases from V and 4 bases from J, with 10 bases between. The CDR3 has 14 amino acids.

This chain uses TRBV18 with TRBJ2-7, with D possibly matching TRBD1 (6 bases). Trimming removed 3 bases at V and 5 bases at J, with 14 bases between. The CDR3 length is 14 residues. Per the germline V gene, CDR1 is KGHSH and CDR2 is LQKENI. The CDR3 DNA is TGTGCCAGCTCACCTCAAGACAGGTCTAACGAGCAGTACTTC. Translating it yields CASSPQDRSNEQYF.

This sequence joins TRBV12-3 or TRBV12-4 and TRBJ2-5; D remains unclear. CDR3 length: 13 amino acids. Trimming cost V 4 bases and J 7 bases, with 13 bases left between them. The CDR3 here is CASSSAVAGTQYF. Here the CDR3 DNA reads TGTGCCAGCAGTTCCGCCGTTGCCGGGACCCAGTACTTC.

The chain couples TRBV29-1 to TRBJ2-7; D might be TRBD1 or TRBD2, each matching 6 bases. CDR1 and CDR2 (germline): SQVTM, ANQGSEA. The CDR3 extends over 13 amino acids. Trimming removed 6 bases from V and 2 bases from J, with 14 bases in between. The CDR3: CSVRGRRPYEQYF. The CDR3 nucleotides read TGCAGCGTCCGGGGGCGGAGACCCTACGAGCAGTACTTC.

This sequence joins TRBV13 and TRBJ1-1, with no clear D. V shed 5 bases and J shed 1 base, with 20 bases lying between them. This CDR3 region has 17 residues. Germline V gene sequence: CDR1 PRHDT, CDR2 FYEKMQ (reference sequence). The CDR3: CASSGLYLRTANTEAFF. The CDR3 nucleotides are TGTGCCAGCAGCGGCCTATATTTACGTACGGCGAACACTGAAGCTTTCTTT.

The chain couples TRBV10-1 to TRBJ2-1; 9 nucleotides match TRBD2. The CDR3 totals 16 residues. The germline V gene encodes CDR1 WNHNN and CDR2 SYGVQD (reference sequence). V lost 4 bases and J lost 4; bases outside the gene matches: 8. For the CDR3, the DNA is TGCGCCAGCAGTGCGACAGGAAGCGGGGGGTACAATGAGCAGTTCTTC. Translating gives CASSATGSGGYNEQFF.

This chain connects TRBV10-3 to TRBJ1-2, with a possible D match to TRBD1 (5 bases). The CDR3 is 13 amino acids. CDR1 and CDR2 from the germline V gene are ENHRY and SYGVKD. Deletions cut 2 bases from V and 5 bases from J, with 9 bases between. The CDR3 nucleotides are TGTGCCATCAGTGAGGTGGGGGAATATGGCTACACCTTC. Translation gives CAISEVGEYGYTF.

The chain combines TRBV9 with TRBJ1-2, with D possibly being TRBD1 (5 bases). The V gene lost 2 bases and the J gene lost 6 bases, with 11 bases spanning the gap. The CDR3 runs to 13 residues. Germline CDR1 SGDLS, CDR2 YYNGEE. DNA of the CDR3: TGTGCCAGCAGCGTTTCGGGGGAGAATGGCTACACCTTC. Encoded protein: CASSVSGENGYTF.

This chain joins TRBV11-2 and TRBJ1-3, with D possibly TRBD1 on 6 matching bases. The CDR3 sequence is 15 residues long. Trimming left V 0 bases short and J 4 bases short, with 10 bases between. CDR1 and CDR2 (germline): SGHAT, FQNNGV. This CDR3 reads CASSLDRGAGNTIYF. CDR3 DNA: TGTGCCAGCAGCTTAGACAGGGGTGCCGGAAACACCATATATTTT. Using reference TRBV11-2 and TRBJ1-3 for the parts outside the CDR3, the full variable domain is EAGVAQSPRYKIIEKRQSVAFWCNPISGHATLYWYQQILGQGPKLLIQFQNNGVVDDSQLPKDRFSAERLKGVDSTLKIQPAKLEDSAVYLCASSLDRGAGNTIYFGEGSWLTVV.

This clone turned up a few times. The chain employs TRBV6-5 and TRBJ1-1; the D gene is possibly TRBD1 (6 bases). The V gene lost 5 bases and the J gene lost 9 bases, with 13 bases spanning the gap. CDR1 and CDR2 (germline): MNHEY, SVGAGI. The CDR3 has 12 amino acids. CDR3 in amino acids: CASSTGQTKAFF. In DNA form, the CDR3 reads TGTGCCAGCAGTACAGGACAGACAAAAGCTTTCTTT.

CDR3 loop: CASSQDPQAVTYEQYF. As DNA, the CDR3 is TGTGCCAGCAGCCAAGATCCACAGGCTGTGACCTACGAGCAGTACTTC. The gene calls are TRBV4-2 and TRBJ2-7; tentative D call: TRBD1 (5 bases). The V gene lost 0 bases and the J gene lost 2 bases, with 14 bases spanning the gap. Germline CDR1 LGHNA, CDR2 YNFKEQ. The CDR3 has 16 residues.

The CDR3 sequence: CASSLGGVSNQPQHF. CDR3 sequence (DNA): TGCGCCAGCAGCTTGGGCGGTGTTAGCAATCAGCCCCAGCATTTT. The V gene is TRBV5-1, the J gene TRBJ1-5, with D uncertain. With 0 bases removed from V and 0 bases from J, the gap between germline ends came to 7 bases. In germline, CDR1 is SGHRS, CDR2 YFSETQ. The CDR3 extends over 15 amino acids.

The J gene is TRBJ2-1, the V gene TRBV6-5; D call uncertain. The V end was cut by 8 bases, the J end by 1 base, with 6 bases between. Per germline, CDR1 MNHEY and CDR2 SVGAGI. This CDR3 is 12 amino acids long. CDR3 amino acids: CASQGSYNEQFF. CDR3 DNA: TGTGCCAGCCAAGGATCCTACAATGAGCAGTTCTTC.

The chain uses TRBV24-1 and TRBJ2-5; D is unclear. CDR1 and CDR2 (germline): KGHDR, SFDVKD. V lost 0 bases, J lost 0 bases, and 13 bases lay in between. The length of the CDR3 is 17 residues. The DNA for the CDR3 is TGTGCCACCAGTGATTTGCCGGGCAGTCCCTACCAAGAGACCCAGTACTTC. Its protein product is CATSDLPGSPYQETQYF.

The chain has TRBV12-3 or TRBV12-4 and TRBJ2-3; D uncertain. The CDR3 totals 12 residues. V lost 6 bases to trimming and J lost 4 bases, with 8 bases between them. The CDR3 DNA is TGTGCCAGCAGCCCCCGTCCAGATACGCAGTATTTT. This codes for CASSPRPDTQYF.

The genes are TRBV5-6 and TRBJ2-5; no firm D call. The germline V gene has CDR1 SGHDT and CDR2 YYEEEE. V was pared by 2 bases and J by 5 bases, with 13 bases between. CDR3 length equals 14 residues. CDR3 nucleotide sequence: TGTGCCAGCAGCTTCGATTCTGGGCTGGAGACCCAGTACTTC. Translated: CASSFDSGLETQYF.

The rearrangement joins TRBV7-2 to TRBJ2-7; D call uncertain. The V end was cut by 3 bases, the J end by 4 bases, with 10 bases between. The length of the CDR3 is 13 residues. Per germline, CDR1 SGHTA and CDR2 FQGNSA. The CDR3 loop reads CASSFADGYEQYF. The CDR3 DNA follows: TGTGCCAGCAGCTTCGCAGACGGATACGAGCAGTACTTC.

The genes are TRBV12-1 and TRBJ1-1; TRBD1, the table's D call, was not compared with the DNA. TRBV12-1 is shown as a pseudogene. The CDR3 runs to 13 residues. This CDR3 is CASTRTANTEAFF. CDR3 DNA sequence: TGTGCCAGCACTCGGACAGCGAACACTGAAGCTTTCTTT.

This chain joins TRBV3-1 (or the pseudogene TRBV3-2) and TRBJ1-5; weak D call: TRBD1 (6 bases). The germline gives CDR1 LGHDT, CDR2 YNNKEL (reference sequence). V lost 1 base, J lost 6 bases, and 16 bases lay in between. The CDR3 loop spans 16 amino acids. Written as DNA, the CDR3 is TGTGCCAGCAGCCAAGGTGCAGGGGCGGTCGGTCAGCCCCAGCATTTT. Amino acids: CASSQGAGAVGQPQHF.

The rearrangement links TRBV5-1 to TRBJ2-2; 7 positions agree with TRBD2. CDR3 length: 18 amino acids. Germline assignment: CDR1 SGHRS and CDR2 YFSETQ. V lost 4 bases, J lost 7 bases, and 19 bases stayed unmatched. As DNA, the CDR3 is TGCGCCAGCAGCGAGGCTAGTAGCGGGCTCCGTCTGGGCGGGGAGCTGTTTTTT. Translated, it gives CASSEASSGLRLGGELFF. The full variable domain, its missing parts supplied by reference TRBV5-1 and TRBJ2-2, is KAGVTQTPRYLIKTRGQQVTLSCSPISGHRSVSWYQQTPGQGLQFLFEYFSETQRNKGNFPGRFSGRQFSNSRSEMNVSTLELGDSALYLCASSEASSGLRLGGELFFGEGSRLTVL.

The DNA for the CDR3 is TGCAGCTCTCTGCGGGGGGGGGAAGAGACCCAGTACTTC. Amino acid sequence: CSSLRGGEETQYF. V gene TRBV29-1 combines with J gene TRBJ2-5; 9 nucleotides match TRBD2. The trim removed 8 bases at V and 3 bases at J, leaving 7 bases unmatched. Germline V gives CDR1 SQVTM, CDR2 ANQGSEA. The CDR3 is made up of 13 amino acids.

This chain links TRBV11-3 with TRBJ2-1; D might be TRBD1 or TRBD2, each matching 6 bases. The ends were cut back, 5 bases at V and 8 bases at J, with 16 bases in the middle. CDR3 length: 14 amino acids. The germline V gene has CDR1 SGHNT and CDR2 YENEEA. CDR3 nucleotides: TGTGCCAGCAGCATAGGGGCCGGGGGCTATGAGCAGTTCTTC. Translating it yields CASSIGAGGYEQFF.

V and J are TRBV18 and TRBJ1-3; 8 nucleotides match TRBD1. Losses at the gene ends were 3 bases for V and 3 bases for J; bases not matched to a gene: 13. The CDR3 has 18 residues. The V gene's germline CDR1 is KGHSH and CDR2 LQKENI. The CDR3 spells CASSPAKTGVSGGNTIYF. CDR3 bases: TGTGCCAGCTCACCGGCCAAGACAGGGGTTTCGGGTGGAAACACCATATATTTT.